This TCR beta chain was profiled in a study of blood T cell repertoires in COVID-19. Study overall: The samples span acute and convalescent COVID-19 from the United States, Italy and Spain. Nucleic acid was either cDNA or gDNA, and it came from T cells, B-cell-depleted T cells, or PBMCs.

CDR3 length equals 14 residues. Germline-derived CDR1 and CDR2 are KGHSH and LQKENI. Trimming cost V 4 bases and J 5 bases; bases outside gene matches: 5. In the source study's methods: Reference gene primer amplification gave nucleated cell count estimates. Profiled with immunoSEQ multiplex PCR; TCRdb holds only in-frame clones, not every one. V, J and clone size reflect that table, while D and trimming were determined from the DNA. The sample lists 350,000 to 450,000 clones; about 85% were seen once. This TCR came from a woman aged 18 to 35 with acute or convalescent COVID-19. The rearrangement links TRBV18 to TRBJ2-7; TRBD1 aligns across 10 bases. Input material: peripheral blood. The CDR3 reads CASSQGTGAHEQYF. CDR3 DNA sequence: TGTGCCAGCTCACAGGGGACAGGGGCGCACGAGCAGTACTTC. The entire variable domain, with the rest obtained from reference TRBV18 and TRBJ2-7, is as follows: NAGVMQNPRHLVRRRGQEARLRCSPMKGHSHVYWYRQLPEEGLKFMVYLQKENIIDESGMPKERFSAEFPKEGPSILRIQQVVRGDSAAYFCASSQGTGAHEQYFGPGTRLTVT.